This T cell receptor beta chain was recorded in a study of T cell responses to AZD1222 COVID-19 vaccine. Here immunoSEQ multiplex PCR was the method, and the copy in TCRdb shows in-frame clones only, minus some. The sample has about 160,000 clones; roughly 94% are singletons. This CDR3 is 15 amino acids long. Deletions cut 7 bases from V and 0 bases from J, with 12 bases between. Germline assignment: CDR1 LNHDA and CDR2 SQIVND (reference sequence). The J gene is TRBJ1-4, the V gene TRBV19; no firm D call. This specimen was peripheral blood, taken on day 0 of MenACWY control vaccination. The receptor comes from an adult in good health. The CDR3, as DNA: TGTGCCAGTAAGGCAGACGGTGCAACTAATGAAAAACTGTTTTTT. It translates to CASKADGATNEKLFF.